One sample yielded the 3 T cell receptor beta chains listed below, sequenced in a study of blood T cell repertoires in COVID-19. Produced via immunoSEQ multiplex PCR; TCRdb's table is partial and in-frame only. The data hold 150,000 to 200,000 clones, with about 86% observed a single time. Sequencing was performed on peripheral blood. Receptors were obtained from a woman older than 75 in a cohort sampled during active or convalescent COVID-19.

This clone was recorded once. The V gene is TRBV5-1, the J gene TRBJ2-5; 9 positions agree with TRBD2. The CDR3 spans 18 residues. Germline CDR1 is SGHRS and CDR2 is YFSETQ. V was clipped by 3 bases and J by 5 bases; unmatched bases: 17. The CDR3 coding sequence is TGCGCCAGCAGCTCTTTAGGGGTAGCGGGAGACGTAATCGAGACCCAGTACTTC. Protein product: CASSSLGVAGDVIETQYF.

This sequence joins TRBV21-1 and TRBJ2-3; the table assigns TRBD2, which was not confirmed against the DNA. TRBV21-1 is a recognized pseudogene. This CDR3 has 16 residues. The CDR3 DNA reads TGTGCCAGCAGGACACGGGAGTCTAGTTACACAGATACGCAGTATTTT. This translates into CASRTRESSYTDTQYF.

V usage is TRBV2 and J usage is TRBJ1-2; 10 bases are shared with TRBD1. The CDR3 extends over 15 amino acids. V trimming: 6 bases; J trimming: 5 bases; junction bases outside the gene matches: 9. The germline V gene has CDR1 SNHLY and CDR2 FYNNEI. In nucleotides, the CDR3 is TGTGCCAGCAGGCCGACAGGGGGCGCAGGATATGGCTACACCTTC. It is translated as CASRPTGGAGYGYTF.